A single sample is the source of the 3 T cell receptor beta chains below, sequenced in a study of shared clonotypes between healthy human individuals. The table came from immunoSEQ multiplex PCR; TCRdb's copy has only in-frame clones and leaves some out. The sample lists about 490,000 clones; 70% to 80% were seen once. Material: PBMCs. These receptors all come from a woman between 40 and 50 years old in good health. Some clones in this sample may be carry-over from other donors' samples.

This clone was observed once. The chain has TRBV7-3 and TRBJ2-4; D unclear. CDR3 length: 14 amino acids. Deletions cut 4 bases from V and 1 base from J, with 8 bases between. Per the germline V gene, CDR1 is SGHTA and CDR2 is FQGTGA. CDR3 region: CASSWKYAKNIQYF. CDR3 DNA sequence: TGTGCCAGCAGCTGGAAATATGCCAAAAACATTCAGTACTTC. Supplemented by reference TRBV7-3 and TRBJ2-4, the full variable domain reads GAGVSQTPSNKVTEKGKYVELRCDPISGHTALYWYRQSLGQGPEFLIYFQGTGAADDSGLPNDRFFAVRPEGSVSTLKIQRTERGDSAVYLCASSWKYAKNIQYFGAGTRLSVL.

The chain joins TRBV28 to TRBJ2-1, with TRBD2 matching over 14 bases. CDR3 length equals 15 residues. Germline CDR1 and CDR2: MDHEN and SYDVKM. V lost 6 bases and J lost 8; bases outside the gene matches: 6. The CDR3: CASRPPGLAGDEQFF. CDR3 nucleotide sequence: TGTGCCAGCAGGCCGCCGGGACTAGCGGGAGATGAGCAGTTCTTC. The entire variable domain, with the rest obtained from reference TRBV28 and TRBJ2-1, is as follows: DVKVTQSSRYLVKRTGEKVFLECVQDMDHENMFWYRQDPGLGLRLIYFSYDVKMKEKGDIPEGYSVSREKKERFSLILESASTNQTSMYLCASRPPGLAGDEQFFGPGTRLTVL.

The gene calls are TRBV5-1 and TRBJ2-1; 14 bases line up with TRBD2. The CDR3 contains 17 residues. The ends lost 4 bases at V and 3 bases at J; junction bases unmatched: 6. Germline CDR1 is SGHRS and CDR2 is YFSETQ. The DNA for the CDR3 is TGCGCCAGCAGCGAAGACGGGACTAGCGGGAGCTACAATGAGCAGTTCTTC. It yields the protein CASSEDGTSGSYNEQFF. The full variable domain, its missing parts supplied by reference TRBV5-1 and TRBJ2-1, is KAGVTQTPRYLIKTRGQQVTLSCSPISGHRSVSWYQQTPGQGLQFLFEYFSETQRNKGNFPGRFSGRQFSNSRSEMNVSTLELGDSALYLCASSEDGTSGSYNEQFFGPGTRLTVL.